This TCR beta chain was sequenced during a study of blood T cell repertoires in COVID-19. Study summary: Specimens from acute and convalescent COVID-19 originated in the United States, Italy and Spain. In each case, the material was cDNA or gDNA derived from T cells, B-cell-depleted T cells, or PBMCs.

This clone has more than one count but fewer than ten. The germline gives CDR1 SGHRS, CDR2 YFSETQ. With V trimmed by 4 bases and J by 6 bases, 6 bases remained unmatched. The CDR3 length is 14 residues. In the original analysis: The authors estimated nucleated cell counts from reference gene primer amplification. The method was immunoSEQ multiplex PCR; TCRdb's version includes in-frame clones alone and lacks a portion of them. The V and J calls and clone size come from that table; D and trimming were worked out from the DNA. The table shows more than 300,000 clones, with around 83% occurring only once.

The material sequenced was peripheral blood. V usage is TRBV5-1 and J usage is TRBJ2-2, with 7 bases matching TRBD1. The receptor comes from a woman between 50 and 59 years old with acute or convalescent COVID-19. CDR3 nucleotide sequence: TGCGCCAGCAGCACCAACAGGGGACCCGGGGAGCTGTTTTTT. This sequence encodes CASSTNRGPGELFF.